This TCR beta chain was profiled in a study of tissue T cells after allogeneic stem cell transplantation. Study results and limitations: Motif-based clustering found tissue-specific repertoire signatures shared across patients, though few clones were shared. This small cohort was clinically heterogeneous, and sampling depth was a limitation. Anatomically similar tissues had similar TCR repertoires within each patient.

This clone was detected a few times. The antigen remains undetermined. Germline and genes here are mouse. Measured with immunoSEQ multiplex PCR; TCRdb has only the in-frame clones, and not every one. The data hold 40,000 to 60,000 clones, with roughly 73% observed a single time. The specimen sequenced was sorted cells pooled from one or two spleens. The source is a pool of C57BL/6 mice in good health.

CDR3 sequence: CASSLAGDEQYF. The CDR3 DNA, read in part, is TGTGCAAGCAGCTTGGCAGGGGATGAACAGTAC. The chain uses TRBV16 and TRBJ2-7, with D maybe TRBD1 (6 bases). The CDR3 extends 1 residue past the end of the read, so its final part is completed from the germline J gene. Trimming shortened V by 3 bases and J by 5 bases, and 8 bases separated the two germline ends. The V gene's germline CDR1 is SGHSA and CDR2 FRNQAP. This CDR3 spans 12 amino acids.